These 24 T cell receptor beta chains originate from one sample sequenced in a study of blood T cell repertoires in COVID-19. Data came from immunoSEQ multiplex PCR; TCRdb stores just in-frame clones and leaves some out. This table holds some 100,000 clones, 91% found once. The sample comprised peripheral blood. These receptors all come from a man aged 50-59 years with acute or convalescent COVID-19.

CDR3 coding DNA: TGTGCCAGCCGACGATCCCGGACAGGGGGAATGAACACTGAAGCTTTCTTT. It specifies CASRRSRTGGMNTEAFF. The chain is built from TRBV6-6 and TRBJ1-1, with 10 nucleotides matching TRBD1. This CDR3 has 17 amino acids. Germline V gives CDR1 MNHNY, CDR2 SVGAGI (reference sequence). J lost 0 bases, V lost 8 bases, and 12 bases had no gene match.

V usage is TRBV27 and J usage is TRBJ1-6; TRBD1 might be the D (5 bases). Germline CDR1 and CDR2: MNHEY and SMNVEV (reference sequence). This CDR3 contains 14 residues. V was cut by 3 bases and J by 10 bases, with 13 bases left in between. Written as DNA, the CDR3 is TGTGCCAGCAGTTTTCGTCAGGGCCAATCACCCCTCCACTTT. Amino acids: CASSFRQGQSPLHF.

The rearrangement uses TRBV10-3 and TRBJ1-1, with D uncertain. This CDR3 is built from 12 residues. In germline, CDR1 is ENHRY, CDR2 SYGVKD. Trimming pared 5 bases from V and 4 bases from J, leaving 8 bases between. The CDR3 region is CAISSGVTEAFF. CDR3 nucleotides: TGTGCCATCAGTTCGGGTGTCACTGAAGCTTTCTTT.

The chain joins TRBV5-6 to TRBJ1-2, with TRBD1 matching over 9 bases. The CDR3 sequence is 16 residues long. After removal of 7 bases from V and 2 bases from J, the junction contained 12 bases not matched to a gene. Per germline, CDR1 SGHDT and CDR2 YYEEEE. CDR3: CASGGTGMGRNYGYTF. The CDR3, as DNA: TGTGCCAGCGGCGGGACAGGGATGGGGCGGAACTATGGCTACACCTTC. The whole variable domain, remainder taken from reference TRBV5-6 and TRBJ1-2, is DAGVTQSPTHLIKTRGQQVTLRCSPKSGHDTVSWYQQALGQGPQFIFQYYEEEERQRGNFPDRFSGHQFPNYSSELNVNALLLGDSALYLCASGGTGMGRNYGYTFGSGTRLTVV.

The CDR3, as DNA: TGCAGTGCTGGACAGGACTATGGCTACACCTTC. Translated: CSAGQDYGYTF. The chain employs TRBV20-1 and TRBJ1-2; TRBD1 matches at 7 bases. Germline V gene sequence: CDR1 DFQATT, CDR2 SNEGSKA (reference sequence). The V and J ends lost 5 bases and 3 bases, in that order; junction bases with no gene match: 0. The CDR3 runs to 11 residues.

V is TRBV6-2 or TRBV6-3 and J is TRBJ1-1, with D uncertain. V lost 5 bases and J 0 bases, leaving 19 bases between the germline ends. The germline CDR1 and CDR2 sequences are MNHEY and SVGEGT. The CDR3 totals 17 residues. CDR3 region: CASSTTKRGGVNTEAFF. CDR3 coding DNA: TGTGCCAGCAGTACGACGAAGCGGGGTGGCGTGAACACTGAAGCTTTCTTT.

The chain carries TRBV9 and TRBJ2-7; D is uncertain. Trimming removed 0 bases from V and 3 bases from J, with 10 bases in between. This CDR3 has 14 amino acids. The germline CDR1 and CDR2 sequences are SGDLS and YYNGEE. As DNA, the CDR3 is TGTGCCAGCAGCGTAGGGGCAGAAGGCTACGAGCAGTACTTC. Translation: CASSVGAEGYEQYF.

The chain joins TRBV11-3 to TRBJ1-2; 7 bases are shared with TRBD1. CDR3 length: 16 amino acids. Germline CDR1 SGHNT, CDR2 YENEEA. V dropped 5 bases and J dropped 4; count of bases not matched to a gene: 13. The CDR3 DNA reads TGTGCCAGCAGCGCACGAGGGACAGCTCGTTCCTATGGCTACACCTTC. It codes for CASSARGTARSYGYTF.

V and J are TRBV5-5 and TRBJ1-3; 9 bases map to TRBD1. V was pared by 4 bases and J by 5 bases, with 7 bases of the junction left unmatched. This CDR3 region has 15 residues. The germline CDR1 and CDR2 sequences are SGHKS and YYEKEE (reference sequence). CDR3 in amino acids: CASSGGTGYRNTIYF. The CDR3, as DNA: TGTGCCAGCAGCGGCGGGACAGGGTATAGAAACACCATATATTTT.

Here the CDR3 DNA reads TGCAGTGCTAGTATTCCAGGGGGCCGCCCCGCTTTCTTT. Its protein is CSASIPGGRPAFF. V is TRBV20-1 and J is TRBJ1-1, with 8 bases identical to TRBD1. The germline V gene encodes CDR1 DFQATT and CDR2 SNEGSKA (reference sequence). The CDR3 runs to 13 residues. V shed 3 bases, J shed 11 bases, and the junction held 11 bases outside the gene matches.

The chain has TRBV6-1 and TRBJ1-5; D is ambiguous. The CDR3 runs 16 residues. Between the trimmed V and J ends, which lost 0 bases and 2 bases, there was a span of 11 bases. Germline-derived CDR1 and CDR2 are MNHNS and SASEGT. The CDR3 sequence is CASSEATGFGNQPQHF. As DNA, the CDR3 is TGTGCCAGCAGTGAAGCGACGGGGTTTGGCAATCAGCCCCAGCATTTT.

The V and J genes are TRBV7-9 and TRBJ2-1; D may be TRBD2 (6 bases). The CDR3 runs 13 residues. Per the germline V gene, CDR1 is SEHNR and CDR2 is FQNEAQ (reference sequence). V lost 6 bases and J 8 bases, leaving 14 bases between the germline ends. The CDR3 sequence is CASRPGTWDEQFF. The CDR3 DNA reads as TGTGCCAGCAGACCCGGGACTTGGGATGAGCAGTTCTTC.

The gene calls are TRBV6-6 and TRBJ1-1; D is perhaps TRBD1 (6 bases). The V end was cut by 6 bases, the J end by 2 bases, with 13 bases between. Germline V CDR1 and CDR2: MNHNY, SVGAGI (reference sequence). The CDR3 has 14 residues. The CDR3 nucleotides read TGTGCCAGCAGGGGGGCGAGGGTCAACACTGAAGCTTTCTTT. Its translation is CASRGARVNTEAFF.

In DNA form, the CDR3 reads TGTGCCAGTACCCCCCACACAGGGGTAGAGGCTTTCTTT. Its protein product is CASTPHTGVEAFF. The chain carries TRBV19 and TRBJ1-1, with 7 positions matching TRBD1. V shed 7 bases, J shed 11 bases, and the junction held 13 bases outside the gene matches. The CDR3 is 13 residues long. Germline V CDR1 and CDR2: LNHDA, SQIVND (reference sequence).

CDR3 sequence reads: CASSSTGDTQYF. CDR3 nucleotide sequence: TGTGCCAGCAGCTCCACAGGAGATACGCAGTATTTT. This sequence joins TRBV14 and TRBJ2-3; possibly TRBD1 for D (5 bases). CDR1 and CDR2 (germline): SGHDN, FVKESK. The V and J ends lost 5 bases and 5 bases respectively, with 8 bases between them. The CDR3 runs 12 residues.

The gene calls are TRBV7-9 and TRBJ1-3; D not resolved. CDR1 is SEHNR and CDR2 is FQNEAQ in the germline V gene (reference sequence). The CDR3 spans 14 residues. Trimming cost V 5 bases and J 5 bases, with 13 bases left between them. This chain's CDR3 is CASSPWTERNTIYF. The CDR3 DNA follows: TGTGCCAGCAGCCCCTGGACTGAAAGAAACACCATATATTTT.

V gene TRBV28 combines with J gene TRBJ2-5, with a weak D call TRBD1 (7 bases). CDR1 is MDHEN and CDR2 is SYDVKM in the germline V gene. V was trimmed by 4 bases and J by 5 bases, leaving 14 bases between them. The CDR3 is 14 amino acids. The CDR3 protein is CASSSSGGRETQYF. CDR3 coding DNA: TGTGCCAGCAGTTCCTCAGGGGGGAGGGAGACCCAGTACTTC.

This clone was seen a single time. V is TRBV7-9 and J is TRBJ1-4; D is unresolved. Looked up from germline, CDR1 is SEHNR and CDR2 is FQNEAQ (reference sequence). This CDR3 is 15 amino acids long. Trimming cost V 5 bases and J 0 bases, with 10 bases left between them. CDR3 nucleotide sequence: TGTGCCAGCAGCCCCCCCCAATCAACTAATGAAAAACTGTTTTTT. Protein: CASSPPQSTNEKLFF. Supplemented by reference TRBV7-9 and TRBJ1-4, the full variable domain reads DTGVSQNPRHKITKRGQNVTFRCDPISEHNRLYWYRQTLGQGPEFLTYFQNEAQLEKSRLLSDRFSAERPKGSFSTLEIQRTEQGDSAMYLCASSPPQSTNEKLFFGSGTQLSVL.

This rearrangement joins TRBV6-5 to TRBJ2-7, with TRBD1 identical over 7 bases. Germline CDR1 MNHEY, CDR2 SVGAGI. J lost 2 bases, V lost 8 bases, and 3 bases had no gene match. The length of the CDR3 is 12 residues. CDR3 DNA: TGTGCCAGCCTGGGACAGACCTACGAGCAGTACTTC. It is translated as CASLGQTYEQYF.

The chain uses TRBV6-2 or TRBV6-3 and TRBJ2-7; no clear D. V dropped 0 bases and J dropped 7 bases, with 10 bases sitting between them. CDR1 and CDR2 from the germline V gene are MNHEY and SVGEGT. The CDR3 has 13 amino acids. The CDR3 spells CASSYSKMREQYF. For the CDR3, the DNA is TGTGCCAGCAGTTACTCGAAGATGAGAGAGCAGTACTTC.

The rearrangement uses TRBV27 and TRBJ1-5; D call uncertain. The ends were cut back, 3 bases at V and 7 bases at J, with 16 bases in the middle. CDR1 and CDR2 (germline): MNHEY, SMNVEV (reference sequence). This CDR3 spans 15 amino acids. For the CDR3, the DNA is TGTGCCAGCAGTTTGCTCCCTCCAGTCGTCCAGCCCCAGCATTTT. It codes for CASSLLPPVVQPQHF.

The chain uses TRBV7-9 and TRBJ1-1; no clear D. This CDR3 has 16 amino acids. Germline V gene sequence: CDR1 SEHNR, CDR2 FQNEAQ (reference sequence). V gave up 6 bases and J gave up 4 bases, with 21 bases separating them. The CDR3 nucleotides read TGTGCCAGCAGTCCTCCCACGGGTTCGGTGGGCACTGAAGCTTTCTTT. Translating it yields CASSPPTGSVGTEAFF.

A remark on this clone: The same CDR3 can be traced to other DNA sequences in this sample. V usage is TRBV6-5 and J usage is TRBJ1-1; TRBD1 might be the D (5 bases). Germline V gene data show CDR1 as MNHEY and CDR2 as SVGAGI. V gave up 0 bases and J gave up 5 bases, with 10 bases separating them. CDR3 length equals 14 residues. DNA for the CDR3: TGTGCCAGCAGTTACTCCGGACGGGGGACTGAAGCTTTCTTT. Its translation: CASSYSGRGTEAFF.

V usage is TRBV5-1 and J usage is TRBJ1-1; D is undetermined. This CDR3 region has 11 residues. V was pared by 0 bases and J by 6 bases, with 3 bases between. CDR1 is SGHRS and CDR2 is YFSETQ in the germline V gene. The DNA of the CDR3 is TGCGCCAGCAGCTTGGCCTCTGAAGCTTTCTTT. As protein: CASSLASEAFF.